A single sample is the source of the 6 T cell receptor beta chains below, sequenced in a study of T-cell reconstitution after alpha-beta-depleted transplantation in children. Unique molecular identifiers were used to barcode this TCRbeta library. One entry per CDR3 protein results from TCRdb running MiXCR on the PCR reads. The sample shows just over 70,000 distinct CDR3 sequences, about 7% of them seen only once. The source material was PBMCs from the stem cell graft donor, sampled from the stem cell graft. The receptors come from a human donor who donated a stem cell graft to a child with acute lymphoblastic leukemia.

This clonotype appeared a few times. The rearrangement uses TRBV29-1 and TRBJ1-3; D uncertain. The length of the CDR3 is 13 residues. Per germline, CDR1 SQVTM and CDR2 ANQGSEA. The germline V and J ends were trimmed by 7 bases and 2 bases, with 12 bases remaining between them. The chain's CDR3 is CSADTGPGNTIYF. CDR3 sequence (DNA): TGCAGCGCTGACACCGGGCCTGGAAACACCATATATTTT. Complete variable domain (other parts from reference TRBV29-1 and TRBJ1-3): SAVISQKPSRDICQRGTSLTIQCQVDSQVTMMFWYRQQPGQSLTLIATANQGSEATYESGFVIDKFPISRPNLTFSTLTVSNMSPEDSSIYLCSADTGPGNTIYFGEGSWLTVV.

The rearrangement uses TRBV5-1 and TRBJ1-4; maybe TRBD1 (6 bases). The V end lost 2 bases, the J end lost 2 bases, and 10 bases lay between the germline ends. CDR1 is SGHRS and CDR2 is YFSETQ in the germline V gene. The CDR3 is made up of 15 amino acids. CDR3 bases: TGCGCCAGCAGCTTCAGCGGACAGACTAATGAAAAACTGTTTTTT. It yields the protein CASSFSGQTNEKLFF.

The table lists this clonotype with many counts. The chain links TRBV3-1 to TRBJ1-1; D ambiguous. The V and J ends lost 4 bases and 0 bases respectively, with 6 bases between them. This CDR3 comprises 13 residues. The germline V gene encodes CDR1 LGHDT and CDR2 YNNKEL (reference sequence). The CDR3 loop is CASSRGLNTEAFF. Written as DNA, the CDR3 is TGTGCCAGCAGCCGCGGACTGAACACTGAAGCTTTCTTT.

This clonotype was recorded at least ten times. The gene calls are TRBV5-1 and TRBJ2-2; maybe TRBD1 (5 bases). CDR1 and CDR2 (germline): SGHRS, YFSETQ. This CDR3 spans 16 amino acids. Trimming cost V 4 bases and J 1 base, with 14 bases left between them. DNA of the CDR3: TGCGCCAGCAGCCTTCACAGGTATCGGAACACCGGGGAGCTGTTTTTT. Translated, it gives CASSLHRYRNTGELFF.

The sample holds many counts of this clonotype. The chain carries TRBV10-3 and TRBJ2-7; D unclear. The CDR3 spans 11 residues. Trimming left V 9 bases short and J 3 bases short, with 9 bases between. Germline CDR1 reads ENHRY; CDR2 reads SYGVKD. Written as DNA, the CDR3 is TGTGCCATTTCGGACGGCTACGAGCAGTACTTC. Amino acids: CAISDGYEQYF.

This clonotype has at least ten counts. DNA for the CDR3: TGTGCCAGCAGTCTCGGTAGGAACACTGAAGCTTTCTTT. Protein: CASSLGRNTEAFF. The V gene is TRBV12-3 or TRBV12-4, the J gene TRBJ1-1, with D uncertain. The CDR3 length is 13 residues. The V gene lost 5 bases and the J gene lost 1 base, with 8 bases spanning the gap.